This T cell receptor beta chain was identified in a study of spatial heterogeneity in lung cancer. Regarding time point: sample taken at primary tumor resection. No cell sorting; template was whole RNA from tumor, lung tissue or PBMC. Each CDR3 protein is one row after TCRdb ran MiXCR on the 5' RACE reads. The sample yields some 44,000 distinct CDR3 sequences, roughly 13% seen once. V dropped 6 bases and J dropped 5 bases, with 17 bases sitting between them. CDR3 size: 14 residues. This clonotype turned up a few times. Its antigen is not known. Findings of the study overall: Blood carried ubiquitous expanded tumor TCRs more at resection than follow-up.

Sample: PBMCs, taken at surgery. V is TRBV12-3 or TRBV12-4 and J is TRBJ2-7, with D perhaps TRBD2 (6 bases). The sequence came from a male donor with early-stage non-small cell lung cancer. The CDR3 DNA reads TGTGCCAGCAGCCTCATCTGGGGGGAGAACGAGCAGTACTTC. The encoded protein is CASSLIWGENEQYF.